A single T cell receptor beta chain is shown here with its context. This sample was taken from a study of blood T cell repertoires in COVID-19. For the study at large: Samples taken during acute and convalescent COVID-19 were collected in the United States, Italy and Spain.

TCRdb keeps only in-frame clones here, not all; method: immunoSEQ multiplex PCR. Here the sample spans approximately 100,000 clones, around 90% being singletons. CDR1 and CDR2 from the germline V gene are MNHEY and SMNVEV (reference sequence). This CDR3 has 14 residues. Between the trimmed V and J ends, which lost 8 bases and 3 bases, there was a span of 16 bases. This clonotype was sampled from a man aged 70-80 years with acute or convalescent COVID-19. The J gene is TRBJ1-2, the V gene TRBV27; tentative D call: TRBD1 (6 bases). The material sequenced was peripheral blood. In nucleotides, the CDR3 is TGTGCCAGCCGGAGTCTTGAGGGGGACTATGGCTACACCTTC. It codes for CASRSLEGDYGYTF.